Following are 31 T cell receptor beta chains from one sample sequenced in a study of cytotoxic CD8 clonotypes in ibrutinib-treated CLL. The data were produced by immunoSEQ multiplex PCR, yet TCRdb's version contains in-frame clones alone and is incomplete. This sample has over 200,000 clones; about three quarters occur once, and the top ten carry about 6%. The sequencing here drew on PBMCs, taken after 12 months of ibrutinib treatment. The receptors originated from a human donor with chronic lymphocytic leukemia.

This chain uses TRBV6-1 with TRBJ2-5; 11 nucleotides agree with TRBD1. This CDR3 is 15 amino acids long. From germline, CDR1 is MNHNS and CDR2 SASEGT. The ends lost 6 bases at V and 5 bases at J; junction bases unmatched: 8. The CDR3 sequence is CASSPGQGAGETQYF. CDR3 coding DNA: TGTGCCAGCAGCCCTGGACAGGGGGCAGGGGAGACCCAGTACTTC.

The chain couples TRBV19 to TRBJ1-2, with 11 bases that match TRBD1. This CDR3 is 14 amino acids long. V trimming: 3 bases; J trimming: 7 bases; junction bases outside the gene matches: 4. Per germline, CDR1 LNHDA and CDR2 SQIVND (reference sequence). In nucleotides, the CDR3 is TGTGCCAGTAGTATCGGACAGGGGGCCGGTGGCTACACCTTC. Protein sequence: CASSIGQGAGGYTF.

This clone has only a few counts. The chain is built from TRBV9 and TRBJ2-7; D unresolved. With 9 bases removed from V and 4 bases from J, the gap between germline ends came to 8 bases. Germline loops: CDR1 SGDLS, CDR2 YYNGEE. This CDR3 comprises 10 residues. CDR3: CANAPYEQYF. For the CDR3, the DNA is TGTGCCAACGCCCCATACGAGCAGTACTTC.

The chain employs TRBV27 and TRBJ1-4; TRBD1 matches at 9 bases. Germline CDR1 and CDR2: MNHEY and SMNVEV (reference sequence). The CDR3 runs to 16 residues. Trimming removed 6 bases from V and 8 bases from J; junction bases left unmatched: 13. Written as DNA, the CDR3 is TGTGCCAGCAGGACAGGGGGAAAGGGTTTGGGCGAAAAACTGTTTTTT. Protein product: CASRTGGKGLGEKLFF.

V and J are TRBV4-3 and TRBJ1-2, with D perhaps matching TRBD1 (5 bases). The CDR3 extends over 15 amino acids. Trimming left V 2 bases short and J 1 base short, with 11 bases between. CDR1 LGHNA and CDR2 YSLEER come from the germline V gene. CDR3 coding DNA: TGCGCCAGCAGCCAAACGACAGCTATTAACTATGGCTACACCTTC. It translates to CASSQTTAINYGYTF.

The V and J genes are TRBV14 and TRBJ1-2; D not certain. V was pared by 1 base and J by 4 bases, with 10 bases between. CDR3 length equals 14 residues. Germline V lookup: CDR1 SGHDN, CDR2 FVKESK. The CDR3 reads CASSQVNVRYGYTF. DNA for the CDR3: TGTGCCAGCAGCCAAGTTAACGTCCGCTATGGCTACACCTTC.

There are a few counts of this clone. CDR3 sequence: CASSGWSSNQPQHF. The CDR3 bases are TGTGCCAGCAGCGGCTGGTCCAGCAATCAGCCCCAGCATTTT. The rearrangement uses TRBV6-1 and TRBJ1-5, with D uncertain. Germline CDR1 and CDR2: MNHNS and SASEGT. The V and J ends lost 6 bases and 1 base respectively, with 10 bases between them. This CDR3 region has 14 residues.

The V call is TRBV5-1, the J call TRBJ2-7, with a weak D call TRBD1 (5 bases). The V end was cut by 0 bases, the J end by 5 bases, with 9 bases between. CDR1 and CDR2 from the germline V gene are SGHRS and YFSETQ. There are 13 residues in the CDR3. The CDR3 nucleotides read TGCGCCAGCAGCTTGGCCTGGGGCGACGAGCAGTACTTC. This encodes CASSLAWGDEQYF.

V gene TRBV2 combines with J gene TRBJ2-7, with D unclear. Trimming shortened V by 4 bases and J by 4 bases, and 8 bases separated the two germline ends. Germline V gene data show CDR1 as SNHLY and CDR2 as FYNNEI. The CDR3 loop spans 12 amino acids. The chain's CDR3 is CASSVQYYEQYF. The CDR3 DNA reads TGTGCCAGCAGTGTTCAGTATTACGAGCAGTACTTC.

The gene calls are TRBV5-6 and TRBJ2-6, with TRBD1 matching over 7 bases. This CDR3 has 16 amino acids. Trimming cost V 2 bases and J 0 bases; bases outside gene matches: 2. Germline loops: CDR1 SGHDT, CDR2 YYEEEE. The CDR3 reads CASSLSGGSGANVLTF. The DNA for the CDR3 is TGTGCCAGCAGCTTATCAGGGGGCTCTGGGGCCAACGTCCTGACTTTC.

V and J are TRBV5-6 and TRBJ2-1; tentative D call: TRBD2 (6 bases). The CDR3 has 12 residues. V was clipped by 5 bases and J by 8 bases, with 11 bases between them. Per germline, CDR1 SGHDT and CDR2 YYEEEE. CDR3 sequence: CASRRLVDEQFF. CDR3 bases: TGTGCCAGCAGGCGACTAGTAGATGAGCAGTTCTTC.

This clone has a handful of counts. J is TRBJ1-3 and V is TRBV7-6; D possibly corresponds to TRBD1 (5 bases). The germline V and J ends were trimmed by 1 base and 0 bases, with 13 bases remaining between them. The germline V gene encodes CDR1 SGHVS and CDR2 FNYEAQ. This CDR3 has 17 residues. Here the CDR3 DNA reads TGTGCCAGCAGCTTAGGGCCAACGGGGGTCTCTGGAAACACCATATATTTT. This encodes CASSLGPTGVSGNTIYF.

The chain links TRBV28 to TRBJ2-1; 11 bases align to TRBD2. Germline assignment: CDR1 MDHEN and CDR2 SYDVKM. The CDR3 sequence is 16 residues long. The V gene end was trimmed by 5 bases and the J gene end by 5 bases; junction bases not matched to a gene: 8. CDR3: CASSSGGLAVHNEQFF. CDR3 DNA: TGTGCCAGCAGTAGCGGGGGACTAGCGGTCCACAATGAGCAGTTCTTC.

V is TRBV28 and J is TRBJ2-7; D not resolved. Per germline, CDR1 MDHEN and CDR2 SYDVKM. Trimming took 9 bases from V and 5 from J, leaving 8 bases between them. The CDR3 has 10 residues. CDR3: CASGWNEQYF. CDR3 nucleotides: TGTGCCAGTGGCTGGAACGAGCAGTACTTC.

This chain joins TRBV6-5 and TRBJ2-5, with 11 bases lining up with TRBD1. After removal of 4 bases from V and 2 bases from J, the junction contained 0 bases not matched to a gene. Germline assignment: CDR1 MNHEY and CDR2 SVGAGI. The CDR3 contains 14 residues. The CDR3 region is CASSWDRGQETQYF. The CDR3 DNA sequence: TGTGCCAGCAGTTGGGACAGGGGGCAAGAGACCCAGTACTTC.

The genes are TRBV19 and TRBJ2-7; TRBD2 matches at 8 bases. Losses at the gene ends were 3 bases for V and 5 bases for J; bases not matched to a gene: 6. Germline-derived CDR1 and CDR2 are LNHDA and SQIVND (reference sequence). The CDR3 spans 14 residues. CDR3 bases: TGTGCCAGTAGTATCTTCAGCGGGAGCCACGAGCAGTACTTC. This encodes CASSIFSGSHEQYF. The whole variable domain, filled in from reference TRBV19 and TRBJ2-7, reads DGGITQSPKYLFRKEGQNVTLSCEQNLNHDAMYWYRQDPGQGLRLIYYSQIVNDFQKGDIAEGYSVSREKKESFPLTVTSAQKNPTAFYLCASSIFSGSHEQYFGPGTRLTVT.

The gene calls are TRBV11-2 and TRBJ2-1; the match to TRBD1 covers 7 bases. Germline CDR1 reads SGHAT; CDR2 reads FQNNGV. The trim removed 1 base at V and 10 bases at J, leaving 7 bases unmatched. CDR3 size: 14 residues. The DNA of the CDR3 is TGTGCCAGCAGCTTAGTACAGGGGTCGAGGGAGCAGTTCTTC. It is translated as CASSLVQGSREQFF.

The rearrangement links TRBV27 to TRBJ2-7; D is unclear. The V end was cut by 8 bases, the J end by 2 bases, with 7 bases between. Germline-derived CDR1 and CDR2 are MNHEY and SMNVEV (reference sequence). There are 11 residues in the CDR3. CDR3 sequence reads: CASGIPYEQYF. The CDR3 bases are TGTGCCAGCGGTATACCCTACGAGCAGTACTTC.

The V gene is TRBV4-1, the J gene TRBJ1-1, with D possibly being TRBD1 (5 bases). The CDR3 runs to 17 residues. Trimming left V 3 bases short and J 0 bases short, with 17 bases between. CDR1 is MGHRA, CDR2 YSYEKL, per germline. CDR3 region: CASSHRRELVLNTEAFF. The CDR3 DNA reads TGCGCCAGCAGCCACCGCAGGGAGCTTGTTTTGAACACTGAAGCTTTCTTT.

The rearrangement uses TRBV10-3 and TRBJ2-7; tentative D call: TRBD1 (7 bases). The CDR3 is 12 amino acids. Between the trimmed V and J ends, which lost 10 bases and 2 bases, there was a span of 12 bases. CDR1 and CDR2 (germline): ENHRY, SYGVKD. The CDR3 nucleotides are TGTGCCACCGCGGGGACAGCCTACGAGCAGTACTTC. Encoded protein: CATAGTAYEQYF.

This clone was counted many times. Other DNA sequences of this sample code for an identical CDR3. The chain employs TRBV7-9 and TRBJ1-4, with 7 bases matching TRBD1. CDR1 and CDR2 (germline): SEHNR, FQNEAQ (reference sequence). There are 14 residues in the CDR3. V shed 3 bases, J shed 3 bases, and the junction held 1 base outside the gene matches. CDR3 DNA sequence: TGTGCCAGCAGCTTGGGACAGTCTAATGAAAAACTGTTTTTT. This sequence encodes CASSLGQSNEKLFF. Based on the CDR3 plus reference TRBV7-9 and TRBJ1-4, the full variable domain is DTGVSQNPRHKITKRGQNVTFRCDPISEHNRLYWYRQTLGQGPEFLTYFQNEAQLEKSRLLSDRFSAERPKGSFSTLEIQRTEQGDSAMYLCASSLGQSNEKLFFGSGTQLSVL.

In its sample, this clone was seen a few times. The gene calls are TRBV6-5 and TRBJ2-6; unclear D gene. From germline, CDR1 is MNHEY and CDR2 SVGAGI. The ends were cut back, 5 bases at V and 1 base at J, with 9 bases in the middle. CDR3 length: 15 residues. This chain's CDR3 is CASSGIGSGANVLTF. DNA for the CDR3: TGTGCCAGCAGTGGCATTGGGTCTGGGGCCAACGTCCTGACTTTC.

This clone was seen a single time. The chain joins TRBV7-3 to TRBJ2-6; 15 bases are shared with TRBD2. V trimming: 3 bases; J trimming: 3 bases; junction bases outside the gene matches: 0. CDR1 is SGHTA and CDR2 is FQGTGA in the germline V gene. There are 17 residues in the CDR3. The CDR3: CASSLGLAGGGANVLTF. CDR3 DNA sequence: TGTGCCAGCAGCTTGGGACTAGCGGGAGGTGGGGCCAACGTCCTGACTTTC.

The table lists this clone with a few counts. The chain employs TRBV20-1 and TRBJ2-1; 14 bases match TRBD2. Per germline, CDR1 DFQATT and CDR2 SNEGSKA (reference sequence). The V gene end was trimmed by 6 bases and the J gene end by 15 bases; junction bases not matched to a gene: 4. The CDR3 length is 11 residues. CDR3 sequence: CSAGLAGVPFF. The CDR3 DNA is TGCAGTGCGGGACTAGCGGGAGTCCCGTTCTTC.

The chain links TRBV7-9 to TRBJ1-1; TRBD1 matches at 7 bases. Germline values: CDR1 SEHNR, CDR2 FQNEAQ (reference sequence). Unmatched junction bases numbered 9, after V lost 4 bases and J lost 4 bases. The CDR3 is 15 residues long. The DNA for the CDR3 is TGTGCCAGCAGCTCAATGACAGGGCGTAGCACTGAAGCTTTCTTT. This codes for CASSSMTGRSTEAFF. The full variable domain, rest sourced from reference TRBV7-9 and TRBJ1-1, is DTGVSQNPRHKITKRGQNVTFRCDPISEHNRLYWYRQTLGQGPEFLTYFQNEAQLEKSRLLSDRFSAERPKGSFSTLEIQRTEQGDSAMYLCASSSMTGRSTEAFFGQGTRLTVV.

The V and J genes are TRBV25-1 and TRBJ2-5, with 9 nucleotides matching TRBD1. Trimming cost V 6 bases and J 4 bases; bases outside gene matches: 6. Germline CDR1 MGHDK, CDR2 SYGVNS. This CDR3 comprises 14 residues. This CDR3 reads CASRSQGAGETQYF. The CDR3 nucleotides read TGTGCCAGCAGATCACAGGGGGCCGGAGAGACCCAGTACTTC.

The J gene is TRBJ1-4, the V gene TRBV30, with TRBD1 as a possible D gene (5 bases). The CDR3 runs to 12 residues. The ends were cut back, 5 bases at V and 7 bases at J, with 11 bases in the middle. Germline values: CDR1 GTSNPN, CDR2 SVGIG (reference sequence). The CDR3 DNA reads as TGTGCCTGGGACCTAGGGGCTGAAAAACTGTTTTTT. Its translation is CAWDLGAEKLFF.

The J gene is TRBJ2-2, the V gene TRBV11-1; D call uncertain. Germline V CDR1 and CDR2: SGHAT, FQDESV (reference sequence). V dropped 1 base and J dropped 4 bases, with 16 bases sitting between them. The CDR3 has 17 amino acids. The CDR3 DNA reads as TGTGCCAGCAGCTTAGGCTCACTACGAACGGGCACCGGGGAGCTGTTTTTT. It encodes CASSLGSLRTGTGELFF.

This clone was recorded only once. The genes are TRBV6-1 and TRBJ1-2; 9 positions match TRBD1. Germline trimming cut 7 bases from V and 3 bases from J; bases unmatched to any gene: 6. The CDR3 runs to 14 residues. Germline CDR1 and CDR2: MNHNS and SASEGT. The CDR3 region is CASMIQGAHYGYTF. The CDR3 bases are TGTGCCAGCATGATACAGGGGGCGCACTATGGCTACACCTTC.

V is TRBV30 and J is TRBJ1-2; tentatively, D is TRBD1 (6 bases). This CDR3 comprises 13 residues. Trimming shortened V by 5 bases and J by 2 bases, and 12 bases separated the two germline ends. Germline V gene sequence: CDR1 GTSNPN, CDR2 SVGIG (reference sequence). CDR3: CAWPQGPNYGYTF. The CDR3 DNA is TGTGCCTGGCCACAGGGACCCAACTATGGCTACACCTTC.

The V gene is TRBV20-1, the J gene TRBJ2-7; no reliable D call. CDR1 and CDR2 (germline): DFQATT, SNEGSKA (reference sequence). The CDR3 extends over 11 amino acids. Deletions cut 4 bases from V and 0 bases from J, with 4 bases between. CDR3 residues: CSATVSYEQYF. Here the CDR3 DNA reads TGCAGTGCTACCGTCTCCTACGAGCAGTACTTC.